The sequence of this T cell receptor (beta chain) was determined in a study of CD8 T cells in Susac syndrome. Germline V gene data show CDR1 as MDHEN and CDR2 as SYDVKM. J lost 3 bases, V lost 3 bases, and 5 bases had no gene match. The length of the CDR3 is 14 residues. Bulk CD8+ and CD4+ cells came from magnetic negative isolation; CD8+ TEMRA by FACS. Reverse transcription of 0.5 to 1 ug RNA was performed with random hexamers. MiXCR, applied by TCRdb to the immunoSEQ multiplex PCR reads, yields one record per CDR3 protein. Seen here are 330,000 or so distinct CDR3 sequences, approximately 85% observed once, and the top ten hold approximately 0.2%.

The chain carries TRBV28 and TRBJ2-7; TRBD2 matches 7 bases. This clonotype was sampled from a human donor with multiple sclerosis. Sequencing was performed on CD8+ T cells from PBMCs. The CDR3 loop reads CASSFSGGNYEQYF. In nucleotides, the CDR3 is TGTGCCAGCAGTTTCTCGGGGGGAAACTACGAGCAGTACTTC.